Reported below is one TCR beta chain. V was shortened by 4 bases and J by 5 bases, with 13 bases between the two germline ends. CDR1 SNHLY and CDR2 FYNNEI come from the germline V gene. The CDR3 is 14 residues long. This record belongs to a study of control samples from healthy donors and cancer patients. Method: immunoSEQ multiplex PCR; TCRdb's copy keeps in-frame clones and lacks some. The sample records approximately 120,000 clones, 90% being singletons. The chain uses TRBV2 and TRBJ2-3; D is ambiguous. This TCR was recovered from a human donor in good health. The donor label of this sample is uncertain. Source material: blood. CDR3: CASSAVSSRDTQYF. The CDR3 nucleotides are TGTGCCAGCAGTGCCGTTTCCTCCCGAGATACGCAGTATTTT.